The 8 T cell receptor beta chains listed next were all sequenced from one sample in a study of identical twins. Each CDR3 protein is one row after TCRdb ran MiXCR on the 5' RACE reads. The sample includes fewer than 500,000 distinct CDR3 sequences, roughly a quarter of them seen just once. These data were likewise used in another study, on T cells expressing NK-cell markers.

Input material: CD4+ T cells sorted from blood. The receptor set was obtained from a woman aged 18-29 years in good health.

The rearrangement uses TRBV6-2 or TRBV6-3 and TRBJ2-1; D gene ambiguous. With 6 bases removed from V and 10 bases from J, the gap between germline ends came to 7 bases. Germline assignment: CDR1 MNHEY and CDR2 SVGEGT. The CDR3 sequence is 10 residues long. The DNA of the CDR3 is TGTGCCAGCAGGGGGTCCGAGCAGTTCTTC. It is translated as CASRGSEQFF.

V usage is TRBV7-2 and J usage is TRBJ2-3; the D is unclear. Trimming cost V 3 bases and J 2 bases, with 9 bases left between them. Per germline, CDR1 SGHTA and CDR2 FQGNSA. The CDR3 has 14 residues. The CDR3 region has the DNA TGTGCCAGCAGCTTCGACTGGACCACAGATACGCAGTATTTT. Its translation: CASSFDWTTDTQYF.

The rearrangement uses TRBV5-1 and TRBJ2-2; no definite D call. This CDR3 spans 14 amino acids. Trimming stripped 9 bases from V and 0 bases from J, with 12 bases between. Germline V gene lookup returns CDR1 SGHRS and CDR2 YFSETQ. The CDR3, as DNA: TGCGCCAACCAAGAATTACCGAACACCGGGGAGCTGTTTTTT. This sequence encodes CANQELPNTGELFF.

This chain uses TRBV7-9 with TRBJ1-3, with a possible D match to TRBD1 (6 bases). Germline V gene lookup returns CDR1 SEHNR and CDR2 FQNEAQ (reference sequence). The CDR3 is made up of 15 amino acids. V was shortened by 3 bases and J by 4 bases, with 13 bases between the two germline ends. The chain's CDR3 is CASSFSRGAGNTIYF. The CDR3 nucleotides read TGTGCCAGCAGCTTTTCCAGGGGCGCGGGAAACACCATATATTTT.

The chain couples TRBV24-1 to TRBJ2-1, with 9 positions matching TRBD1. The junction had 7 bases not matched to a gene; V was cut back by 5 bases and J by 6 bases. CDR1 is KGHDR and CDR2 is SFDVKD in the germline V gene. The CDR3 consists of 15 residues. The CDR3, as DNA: TGTGCCACCAGTGGGGTGGACAGGGGAAGCAATGAGCAGTTCTTC. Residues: CATSGVDRGSNEQFF.

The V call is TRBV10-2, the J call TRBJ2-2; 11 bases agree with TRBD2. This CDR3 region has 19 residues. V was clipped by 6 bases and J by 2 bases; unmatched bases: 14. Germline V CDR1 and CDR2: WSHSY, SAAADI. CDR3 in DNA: TGCGCCAGCAGCGGCATAAGAACTAGCGGGAGAATTAACACCGGGGAGCTGTTTTTT. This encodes CASSGIRTSGRINTGELFF.

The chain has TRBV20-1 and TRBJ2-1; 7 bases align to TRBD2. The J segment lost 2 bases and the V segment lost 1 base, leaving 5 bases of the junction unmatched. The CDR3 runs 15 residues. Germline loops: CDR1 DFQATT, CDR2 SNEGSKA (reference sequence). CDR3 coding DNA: TGCAGTGCTAGAGGACCAGCGGGACCCTACAATGAGCAGTTCTTC. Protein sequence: CSARGPAGPYNEQFF.

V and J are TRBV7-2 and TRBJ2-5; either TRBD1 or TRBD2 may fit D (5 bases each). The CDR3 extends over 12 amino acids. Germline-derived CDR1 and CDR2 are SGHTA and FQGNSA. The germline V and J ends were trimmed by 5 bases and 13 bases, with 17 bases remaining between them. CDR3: CASSPKGRPGYF. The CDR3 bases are TGTGCCAGCAGCCCTAAGGGACGGCCAGGGTACTTC.